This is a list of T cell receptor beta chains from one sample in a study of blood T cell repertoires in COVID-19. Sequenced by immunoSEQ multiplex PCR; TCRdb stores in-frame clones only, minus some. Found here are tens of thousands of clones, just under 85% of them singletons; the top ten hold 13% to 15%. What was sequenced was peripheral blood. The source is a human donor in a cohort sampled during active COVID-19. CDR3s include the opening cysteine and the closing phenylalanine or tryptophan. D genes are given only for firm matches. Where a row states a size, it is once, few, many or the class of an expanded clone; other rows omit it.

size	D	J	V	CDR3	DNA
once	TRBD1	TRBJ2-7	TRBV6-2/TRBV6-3	CASSHPGQGAYEQYF	TGTGCCAGCAGTCACCCGGGACAGGGGGCCTACGAGCAGTACTTC
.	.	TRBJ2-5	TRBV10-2	CASSEAGVTQYF	TGCGCCAGCAGTGAGGCAGGGGTGACCCAGTACTTC
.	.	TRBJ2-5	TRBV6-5	CASRFRGGPETQYF	TGTGCCAGCAGGTTTAGGGGGGGACCAGAGACCCAGTACTTC
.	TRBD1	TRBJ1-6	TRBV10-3	CAISDPGQTNSPLHF	TGTGCCATCAGTGACCCGGGACAGACTAATTCACCCCTCCACTTT
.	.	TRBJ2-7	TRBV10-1	CASSESVTGTHEQYF	TGCGCCAGCAGTGAGTCTGTGACAGGGACTCACGAGCAGTACTTC
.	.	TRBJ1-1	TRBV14	CASSQFYVWQMEVHTEAFF	TGTGCCAGCAGCCAATTCTACGTGTGGCAGATGGAGGTCCACACTGAAGCTTTCTTT
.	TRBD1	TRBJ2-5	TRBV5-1	CASSSGGAQETQYF	TGCGCCAGCAGCTCAGGGGGAGCCCAAGAGACCCAGTACTTC
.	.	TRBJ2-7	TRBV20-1	CSVRDNYEQYF	TGCAGTGTCCGGGACAACTACGAGCAGTACTTC
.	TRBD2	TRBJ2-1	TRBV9	CASSLKTSGVYNEQFF	TGTGCCAGCAGCTTGAAGACTAGCGGAGTTTACAATGAGCAGTTCTTC
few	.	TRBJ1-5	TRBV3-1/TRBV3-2	CASSQEPSGHYSNQPQHF	TGTGCCAGCAGCCAAGAACCCTCGGGACACTATAGCAATCAGCCCCAGCATTTT
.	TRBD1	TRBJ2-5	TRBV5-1	CASSSRTDRKETQYF	TGCGCCAGCAGCTCCCGGACGGACAGGAAAGAGACCCAGTACTTC
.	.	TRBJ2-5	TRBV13	CASSGWQGETQYF	TGTGCCAGCAGCGGGTGGCAGGGGGAGACCCAGTACTTC
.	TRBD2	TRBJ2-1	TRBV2	CASRGTSGNNEQFF	TGTGCCAGCAGGGGGACTAGCGGGAACAATGAGCAGTTCTTC
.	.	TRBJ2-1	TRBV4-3	CASSQGAYNEQFF	TGCGCCAGCAGCCAAGGAGCCTACAATGAGCAGTTCTTC
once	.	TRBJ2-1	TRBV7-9	CASSLAQSSYNEQFF	TGTGCCAGCAGCTTAGCACAGAGCTCCTACAATGAGCAGTTCTTC
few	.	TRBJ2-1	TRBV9	CASSPEGGTYNEQFF	TGTGCCAGCAGCCCCGAAGGGGGAACCTACAATGAGCAGTTCTTC
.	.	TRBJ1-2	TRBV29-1	CSAAPTGNGYTF	TGCAGCGCCGCTCCGACAGGAAATGGCTACACCTTC
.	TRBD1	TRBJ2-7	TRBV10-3	CAISGQGATYEQYF	TGTGCCATCAGCGGACAGGGGGCAACCTACGAGCAGTACTTC
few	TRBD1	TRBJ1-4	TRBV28	CASSSSGTGGEKLFF	TGTGCCAGCAGTTCGTCCGGGACAGGGGGTGAAAAACTGTTTTTT
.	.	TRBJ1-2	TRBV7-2	CASFPGPRGYGYTF	TGTGCCAGCTTCCCCGGCCCTCGGGGCTATGGCTACACCTTC
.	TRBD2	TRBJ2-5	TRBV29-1	CSVVAGGGETQYF	TGCAGCGTTGTAGCGGGAGGGGGAGAGACCCAGTACTTC
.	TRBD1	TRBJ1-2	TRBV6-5	CASSLDRGYYGYTF	TGTGCCAGCAGTCTGGACAGGGGGTACTATGGCTACACCTTC
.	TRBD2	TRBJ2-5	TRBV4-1	CASGTSGGARETQYF	TGCGCCAGCGGGACTAGCGGGGGGGCCCGGGAGACCCAGTACTTC
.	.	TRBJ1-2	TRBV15	CATGRGGGYGYTF	TGTGCCACCGGGAGGGGTGGAGGGTATGGCTACACCTTC
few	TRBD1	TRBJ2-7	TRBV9	CASSPYGTGGNEQYF	TGTGCCAGCAGCCCTTACGGGACAGGGGGCAACGAGCAGTACTTC
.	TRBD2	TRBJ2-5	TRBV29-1	CSVLTSGTETQYF	TGCAGCGTCCTGACTAGCGGCACAGAGACCCAGTACTTC
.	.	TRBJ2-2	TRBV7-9	CASSQGLTTGELFF	TGTGCCAGCAGCCAGGGACTCACCACCGGGGAGCTGTTTTTT
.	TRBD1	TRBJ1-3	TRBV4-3	CASSQNPGQGSFGNSGNTIYF	TGCGCCAGCAGCCAAAATCCCGGACAGGGTAGCTTTGGTAACTCTGGAAACACCATATATTTT
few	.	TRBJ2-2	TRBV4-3	CASSQDWAGNTGELFF	TGCGCCAGCAGCCAAGATTGGGCGGGGAACACCGGGGAGCTGTTTTTT
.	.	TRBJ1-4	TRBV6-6	CASSSAGNEKLFF	TGTGCCAGCAGTTCCGCCGGTAATGAAAAACTGTTTTTT
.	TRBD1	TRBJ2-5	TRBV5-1	CASSSTGAGWQETQYF	TGCGCCAGCAGCTCGACAGGGGCTGGATGGCAAGAGACCCAGTACTTC
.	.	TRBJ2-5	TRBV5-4	CASSSGTHQETQYF	TGTGCCAGCAGCTCCGGGACACATCAAGAGACCCAGTACTTC
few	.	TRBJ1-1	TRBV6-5	CASSYRGYTEAFF	TGTGCCAGCAGTTACCGAGGATACACTGAAGCTTTCTTT
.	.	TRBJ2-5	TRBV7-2	CASSSQGMRETQYF	TGTGCCAGCAGCTCGCAGGGAATGCGCGAGACCCAGTACTTC
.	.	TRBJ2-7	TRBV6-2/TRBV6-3	CASTPPYSTSYEQYF	TGTGCCAGCACCCCCCCGTATAGCACTTCCTACGAGCAGTACTTC
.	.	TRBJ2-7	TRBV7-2	CASSPGTRAAGEQYF	TGTGCCAGCAGCCCCGGGACACGAGCCGCCGGCGAGCAGTACTTC
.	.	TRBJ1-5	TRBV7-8	CASSSLGNNQPQHF	TGTGCCAGCAGCTCACTAGGAAACAATCAGCCCCAGCATTTT
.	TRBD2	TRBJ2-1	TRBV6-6	CASSRQVGTSGVSYNEQFF	TGTGCCAGCAGTCGACAGGTGGGGACTAGCGGTGTGTCCTACAATGAGCAGTTCTTC
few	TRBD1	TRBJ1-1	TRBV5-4	CASMGQGSTEAFF	TGTGCCAGCATGGGACAGGGGAGCACTGAAGCTTTCTTT
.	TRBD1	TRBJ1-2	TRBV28	CASRGTGGNGYTF	TGTGCCAGCAGGGGGACAGGCGGTAATGGATACACCTTC
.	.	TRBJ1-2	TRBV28	CASSLDSLYGYTF	TGTGCCAGCAGTCTAGATTCCCTTTATGGCTACACCTTC
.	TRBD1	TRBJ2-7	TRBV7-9	CASSLMGQTYEQYF	TGTGCCAGCAGCTTAATGGGACAGACCTACGAGCAGTACTTC
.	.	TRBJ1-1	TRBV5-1	CASNFRNTEAFF	TGCGCCAGCAACTTTCGGAACACTGAAGCTTTCTTT
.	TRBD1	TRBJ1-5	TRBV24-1	CATSESTGIGNQPQHF	TGTGCCACCAGTGAGTCGACAGGGATAGGCAATCAGCCCCAGCATTTT
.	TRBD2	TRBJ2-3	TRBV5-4	CASSAGTSGRTDTQYF	TGTGCCAGCAGCGCGGGGACTAGCGGCCGCACAGATACGCAGTATTTT
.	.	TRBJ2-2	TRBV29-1	CSVALARNTGELFF	TGCAGCGTTGCCCTAGCGAGGAACACCGGGGAGCTGTTTTTT
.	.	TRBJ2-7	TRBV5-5	CASSSRDTNEQYF	TGTGCCAGCAGCTCCCGGGACACCAACGAGCAGTACTTC
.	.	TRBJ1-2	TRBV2	CASSPDSSLPSNYGYTF	TGTGCCAGCAGCCCCGACAGTAGCCTCCCATCTAACTATGGCTACACCTTC
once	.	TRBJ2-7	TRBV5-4	CASSGSPYEQYF	TGTGCCAGCAGTGGCAGTCCCTACGAGCAGTACTTC
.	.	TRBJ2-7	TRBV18	CASSPPASMPHEQYF	TGTGCCAGCTCACCACCGGCCAGTATGCCCCACGAGCAGTACTTC
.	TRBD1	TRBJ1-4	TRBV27	CASSPGTGFEKLFF	TGTGCCAGCTCTCCGGGGACAGGGTTTGAAAAACTGTTTTTT
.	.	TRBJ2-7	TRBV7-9	CASSLSKDISYEQYF	TGTGCCAGCAGCCTCTCTAAGGACATCTCCTACGAGCAGTACTTC
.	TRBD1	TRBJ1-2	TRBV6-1	CASSEEGQAGYTF	TGTGCCAGCAGTGAAGAGGGACAGGCTGGCTACACCTTC